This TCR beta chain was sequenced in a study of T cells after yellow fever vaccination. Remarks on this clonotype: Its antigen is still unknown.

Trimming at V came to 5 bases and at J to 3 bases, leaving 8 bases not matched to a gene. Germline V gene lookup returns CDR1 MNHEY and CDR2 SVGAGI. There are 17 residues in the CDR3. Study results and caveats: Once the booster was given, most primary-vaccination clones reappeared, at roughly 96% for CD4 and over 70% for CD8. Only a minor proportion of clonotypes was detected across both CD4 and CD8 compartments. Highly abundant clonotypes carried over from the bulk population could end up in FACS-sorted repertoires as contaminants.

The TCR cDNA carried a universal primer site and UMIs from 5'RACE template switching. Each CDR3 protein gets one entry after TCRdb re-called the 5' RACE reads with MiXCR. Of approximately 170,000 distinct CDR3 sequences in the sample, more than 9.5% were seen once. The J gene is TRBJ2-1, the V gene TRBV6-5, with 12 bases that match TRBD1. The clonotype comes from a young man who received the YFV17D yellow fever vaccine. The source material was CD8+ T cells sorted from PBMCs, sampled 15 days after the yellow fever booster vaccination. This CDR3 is CASSTGDRGQIYNEQFF. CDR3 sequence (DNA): TGTGCCAGCAGTACCGGGGACAGGGGGCAAATCTACAATGAGCAGTTCTTC.